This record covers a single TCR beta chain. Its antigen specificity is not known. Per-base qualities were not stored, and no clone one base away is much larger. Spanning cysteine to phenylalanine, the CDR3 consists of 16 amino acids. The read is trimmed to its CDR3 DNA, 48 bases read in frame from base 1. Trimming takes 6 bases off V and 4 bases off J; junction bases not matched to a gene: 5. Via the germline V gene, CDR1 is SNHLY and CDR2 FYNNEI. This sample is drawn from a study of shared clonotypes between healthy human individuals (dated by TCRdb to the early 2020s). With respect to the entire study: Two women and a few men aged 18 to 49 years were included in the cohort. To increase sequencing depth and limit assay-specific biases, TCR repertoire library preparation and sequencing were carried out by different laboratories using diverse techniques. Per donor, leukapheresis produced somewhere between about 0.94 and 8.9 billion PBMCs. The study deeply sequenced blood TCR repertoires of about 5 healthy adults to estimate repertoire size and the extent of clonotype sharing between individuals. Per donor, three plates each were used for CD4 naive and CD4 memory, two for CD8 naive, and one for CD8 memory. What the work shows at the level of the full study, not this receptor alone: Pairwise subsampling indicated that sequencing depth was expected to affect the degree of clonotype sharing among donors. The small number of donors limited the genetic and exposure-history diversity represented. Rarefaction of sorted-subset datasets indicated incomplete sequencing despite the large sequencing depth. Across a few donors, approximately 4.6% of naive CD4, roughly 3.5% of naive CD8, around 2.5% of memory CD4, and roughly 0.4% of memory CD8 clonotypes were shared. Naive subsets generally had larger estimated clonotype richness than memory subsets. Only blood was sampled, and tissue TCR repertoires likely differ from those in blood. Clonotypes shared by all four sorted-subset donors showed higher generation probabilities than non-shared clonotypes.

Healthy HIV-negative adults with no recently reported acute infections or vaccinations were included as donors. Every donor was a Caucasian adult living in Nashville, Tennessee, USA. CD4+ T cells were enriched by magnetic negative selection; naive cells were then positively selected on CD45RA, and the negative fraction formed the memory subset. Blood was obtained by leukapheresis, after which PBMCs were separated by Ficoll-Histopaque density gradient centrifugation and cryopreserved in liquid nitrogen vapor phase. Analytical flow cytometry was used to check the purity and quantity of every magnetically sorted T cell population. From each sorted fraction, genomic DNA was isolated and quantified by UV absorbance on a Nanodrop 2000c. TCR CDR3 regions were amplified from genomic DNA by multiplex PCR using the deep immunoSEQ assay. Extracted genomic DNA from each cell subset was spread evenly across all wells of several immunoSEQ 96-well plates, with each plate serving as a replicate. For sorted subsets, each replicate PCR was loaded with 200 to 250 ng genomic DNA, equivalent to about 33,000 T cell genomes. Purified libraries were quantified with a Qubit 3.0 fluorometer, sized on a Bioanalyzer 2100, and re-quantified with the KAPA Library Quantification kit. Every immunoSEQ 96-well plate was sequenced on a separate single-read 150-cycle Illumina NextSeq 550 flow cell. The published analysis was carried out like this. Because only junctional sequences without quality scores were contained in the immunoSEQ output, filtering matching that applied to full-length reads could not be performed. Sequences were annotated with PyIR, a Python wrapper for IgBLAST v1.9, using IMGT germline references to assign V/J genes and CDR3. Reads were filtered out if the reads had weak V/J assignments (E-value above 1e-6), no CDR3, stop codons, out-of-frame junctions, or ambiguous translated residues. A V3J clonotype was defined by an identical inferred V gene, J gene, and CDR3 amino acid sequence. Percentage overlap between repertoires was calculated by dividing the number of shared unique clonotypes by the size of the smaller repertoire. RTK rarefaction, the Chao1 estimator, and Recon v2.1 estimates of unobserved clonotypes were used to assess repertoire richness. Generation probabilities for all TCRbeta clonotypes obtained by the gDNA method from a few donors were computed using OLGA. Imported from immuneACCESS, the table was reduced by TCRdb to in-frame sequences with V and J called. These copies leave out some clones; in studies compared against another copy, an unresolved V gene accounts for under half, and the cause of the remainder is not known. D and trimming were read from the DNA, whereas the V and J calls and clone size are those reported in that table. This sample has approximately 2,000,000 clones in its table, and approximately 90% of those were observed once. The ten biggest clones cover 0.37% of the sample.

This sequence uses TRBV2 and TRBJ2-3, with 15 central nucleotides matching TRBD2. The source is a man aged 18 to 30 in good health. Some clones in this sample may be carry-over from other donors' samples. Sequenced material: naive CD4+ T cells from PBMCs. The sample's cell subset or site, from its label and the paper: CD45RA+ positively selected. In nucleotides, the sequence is TGTGCCAGCAGCCCCCGGACTAGCGGGAGGGCAGATACGCAGTATTTT. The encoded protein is CASSPRTSGRADTQYF.